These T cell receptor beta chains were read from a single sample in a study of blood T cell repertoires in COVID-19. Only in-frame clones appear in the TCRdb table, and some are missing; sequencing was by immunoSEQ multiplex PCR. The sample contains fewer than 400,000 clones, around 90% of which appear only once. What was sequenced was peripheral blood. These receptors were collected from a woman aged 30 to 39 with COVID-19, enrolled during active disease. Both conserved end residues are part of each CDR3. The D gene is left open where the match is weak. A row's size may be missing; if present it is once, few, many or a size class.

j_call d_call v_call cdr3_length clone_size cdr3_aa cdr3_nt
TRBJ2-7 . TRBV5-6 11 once CASSLLSEQYF TGTGCCAGCAGCTTGCTAAGCGAGCAGTACTTC
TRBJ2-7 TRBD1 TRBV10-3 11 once CAIREDRGKYF TGTGCCATCAGGGAAGACAGGGGGAAGTACTTC
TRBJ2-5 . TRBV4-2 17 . CASSQETSGSGPGTQYF TGTGCCAGCAGCCAAGAAACCTCCGGGAGCGGACCGGGGACCCAGTACTTC
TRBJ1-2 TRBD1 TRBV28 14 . CASSSDRGSYGYTF TGTGCCAGCAGTTCAGACAGGGGATCCTATGGCTACACCTTC
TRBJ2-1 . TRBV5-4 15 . CASSSPLGARNEQFF TGTGCCAGCAGCTCTCCTTTGGGGGCGAGAAATGAGCAGTTCTTC
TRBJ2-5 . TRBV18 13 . CASSRQGGETQYF TGTGCCAGCTCGAGACAGGGAGGCGAGACCCAGTACTTC
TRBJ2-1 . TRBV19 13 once CASRDSSYNEQFF TGTGCCAGTAGGGACAGCTCCTACAATGAGCAGTTCTTC
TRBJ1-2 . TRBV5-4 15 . CASSPGLRDNRYYTF TGTGCCAGCAGCCCCGGCCTCCGGGACAACCGATACTACACCTTC
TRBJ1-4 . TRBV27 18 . CASSGSRAHRGGNEKLFF TGTGCCAGCAGTGGAAGCCGGGCACACCGAGGGGGTAATGAAAAACTGTTTTTT
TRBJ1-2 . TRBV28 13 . CASSDSFNYGYTF TGTGCCAGCTCCGACAGCTTTAACTATGGCTACACCTTC
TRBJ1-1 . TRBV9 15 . CASSSRGGMNTEAFF TGTGCCAGCAGCTCCCGTGGGGGGATGAACACTGAAGCTTTCTTT
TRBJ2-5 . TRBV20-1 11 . CSALTGETQYF TGCAGTGCTCTTACCGGGGAGACCCAGTACTTC
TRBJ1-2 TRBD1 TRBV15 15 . CATSTPGQKFYGYTF TGTGCCACCAGCACTCCGGGACAGAAGTTCTATGGCTACACCTTC
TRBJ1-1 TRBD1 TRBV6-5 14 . CASSPGGSDTEAFF TGTGCCAGCAGTCCAGGGGGGTCGGACACTGAAGCTTTCTTT
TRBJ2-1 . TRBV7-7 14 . CASSLTGAYNEQFF TGTGCCAGCAGCTTAACAGGAGCCTACAATGAGCAGTTCTTC
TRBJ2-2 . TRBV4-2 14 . CASSQPGGSGELFF TGTGCCAGCAGCCAACCAGGAGGGTCCGGGGAGCTGTTTTTT
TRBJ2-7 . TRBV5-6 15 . CASSSIYRDSYEQYF TGTGCCAGCAGCTCGATTTACAGGGATTCCTACGAGCAGTACTTC
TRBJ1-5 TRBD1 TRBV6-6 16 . CASSFDRGRSNQPQHF TGTGCCAGCAGTTTCGACAGGGGGCGCAGCAATCAGCCCCAGCATTTT
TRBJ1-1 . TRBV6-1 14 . CASSEWGEGTEAFF TGTGCCAGCAGTGAATGGGGGGAGGGCACTGAAGCTTTCTTT
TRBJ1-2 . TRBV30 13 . CAWSSQAYYGYTF TGTGCCTGGAGTTCTCAGGCATACTATGGCTACACCTTC
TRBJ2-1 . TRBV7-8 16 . CASSYPPGSYDNEQFF TGTGCCAGCAGCTACCCACCCGGGAGTTACGACAATGAGCAGTTCTTC
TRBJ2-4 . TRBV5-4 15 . CASSLAGGSSNIQYF TGTGCCAGCAGCTTGGCCGGGGGAAGTTCTAACATTCAGTACTTC